This T cell receptor beta chain stems from a study of cytomegalovirus exposure and HLA in healthy donors. Study-wide points: Investigators reported fewer than 200 TCR beta chains as tied to cytomegalovirus. Most sequenced TCRs were rare (though some public TCRs occurred in many donors). Testing in vitro showed a few CMV-associated chains specific for CMV antigens.

The donors formed part of the roughly 120-subject validation cohort, distinct from the approximately 640-subject first cohort. Data came from immunoSEQ multiplex PCR; TCRdb stores just in-frame clones and leaves some out. The data contain tens of thousands of clones, around 94% of them singletons. With respect to this clone: Its specificity is unknown.

Germline assignment: CDR1 ENHRY and CDR2 SYGVKD. The trim removed 8 bases at V and 2 bases at J, leaving 7 bases unmatched. This CDR3 has 14 residues. Sequencing input: PBMCs. The TCR was taken from a woman younger than 35 in good health and CMV-seropositive. This rearrangement joins TRBV10-3 to TRBJ1-1; 8 bases line up with TRBD1. This chain's CDR3 is CAIGAGTGNTEAFF. The CDR3 DNA sequence: TGTGCCATCGGAGCCGGGACAGGAAACACTGAAGCTTTCTTT.